This T cell receptor (beta chain) was recovered during a study of T cell repertoires in cytomegalovirus infection. Background on the study: It can be stated that public TCR beta signatures indicated CMV infection as well as a matching HLA type. General observations from the study: Cumulative frequency of public TCR beta families picked out carriers of CMV plus the relevant HLA. The ex vivo response showed dominance by HLA-C-restricted CMV-specific TCR beta clonotypes.

J was trimmed by 12 bases and V by 4 bases; bases with no gene match: 8. The CDR3 runs to 14 residues. Germline V CDR1 and CDR2: MNHEY, SVGEGT. This clonotype has only a few counts. The antigen is undetermined. TCRdb ran MiXCR on the reads and lists one entry per CDR3 protein. The profile shows about 330,000 distinct CDR3 sequences, more than 9% of them singletons. The clonotype originates from a human donor in good health (CMV status not recorded). Some clones in this sample may be carry-over from other donors' samples. The chain couples TRBV6-2 or TRBV6-3 to TRBJ2-1; the match to TRBD2 covers 11 bases. Sequenced: PBMCs. Written as DNA, the CDR3 is TGTGCCAGCAGTTCACTAGCGGGGGCCGGCGGGCAGTTCTTC. Its translation is CASSSLAGAGGQFF.